Below, one TCR beta chain is given with its context. Its antigen is unknown. Donors in the study were healthy people who gave bone marrow. The primer mix had 60 Vbeta and 13 Jbeta primers. The protocol was immunoSEQ multiplex PCR, while the TCRdb copy is restricted to in-frame clones and leaves out a portion. The listing records approximately 200,000 clones. The sample belongs to a study of cytomegalovirus exposure and HLA in healthy donors. Study-wide results and caveats: High specificity and sensitivity for cytomegalovirus status were reported for the classifier. Earlier results showed most TCR beta V segments being productive about 87% or about 30% of the time. Researchers catalogued roughly 150 TCR beta chains as cytomegalovirus-associated.

The V and J ends lost 4 bases and 5 bases, in that order; junction bases with no gene match: 11. Germline CDR1 SGHNT, CDR2 YENEEA. The CDR3 is 17 residues long. Sequenced material: PBMCs. The chain combines TRBV11-3 with TRBJ2-5; 12 bases are a match to TRBD2. This sequence originates from a boy aged 10-17 years in good health and CMV-seronegative. CDR3 residues: CASSSDLAGGPRETQYF. CDR3 DNA: TGTGCCAGCAGCTCCGATCTAGCGGGGGGGCCTAGGGAGACCCAGTACTTC.